This T cell receptor beta chain was retrieved from a study of molecular identifiers for immune sequencing clone quantification (dated by TCRdb to 2017 to 2018). At the level of the whole study: For a replicate experiment, RNA from roughly 18,000 or 92,000 naive CD8 T cells was divided into five aliquots, and four of the five aliquots were sequenced. This methods study used CD8 T cells to benchmark TCR RNA copy counting and molecular-identifier clustering-based TCR repertoire sequencing (MIDCIRS). Paper-wide results and their limitations: About 3 recovered TCR RNA copies per cell were obtained by modeling, versus 9 to 10 by digital PCR, implying a capture efficiency of about 30%. Clones above 20 RNA copies held over 98% of molecules in CMV-specific effector cells but under 1% in naive cells. Identical TCR molecules sharing a barcode could cause highly expanded clone sizes to be underestimated. Without barcode sub-clustering, chimeric consensus sequences inflated TCR diversity; chimeras reached as high as 47%. Spiked-in Jurkat TCR RNA equal to a single cell's worth was reported to be detectable even within 1,200,000 naive CD8 T cells. The naive libraries included spiked-in Jurkat TCR RNA (about ten copies' worth), and this RNA is not part of the donor repertoire.

This clonotype has a handful of counts. Its antigen remains undetermined. Base qualities are not provided; no much larger clone lies one nucleotide away. Libraries of naive CD8 T cells were built from around 20,000 to 990,000 sorted cells, with 10%, 30% or 50% of the purified RNA used. Naive CD8 T cells were FACS-sorted as CD8+CD4-CCR7+CD45RA+ on a BD FACSAria II into RLT Plus buffer. To test detection sensitivity, Jurkat RNA equal to over nine TCR copies was added to samples of about 17,000-1,100,000 naive CD8 T cells. Enrichment of CD8 T cells was performed with RosetteSep CD8+ T Cell Enrichment Cocktail and Ficoll-Paque, after which ACK red cell lysis was carried out. The library was produced with PCR. Instrument on record: NextSeq 500. Bulk TCR libraries were prepared as previously described, using TCR primers listed in Table S5. Total RNA was purified with the Qiagen AllPrep DNA/RNA kit. Before analysis, reads from multiple sequencing runs of one library were combined. Under the source paper's analysis protocol: Only reads with exact TCR constant sequence were kept, trimmed to 150 nt, and grouped by their 12-nt molecular barcodes. Within each barcode group, reads were sub-clustered at a 15% Levenshtein threshold, and quality-weighted consensus sequences were built per RNA molecule. Non-functional sequences were filtered out, along with any lower-count sequence sitting one edit away from another sequence. On the basis of fitting two negative binomial distributions, barcode sub-clusters with fewer than 20% of the maximum read count were discarded. The public reads were run again by TCRdb, first through fastp at Q25 and then through MiXCR, and only productive beta chains were kept. Here each entry gathers all rows of one CDR3 protein and keeps the most common genes and DNA. The authors' filters were not applied to this entry. In all, the sample holds around 480,000 distinct CDR3 sequences, and less than 30% of those were seen once. Approximately 0.76% of the sample lies in the top ten.

CDR1 MGHDK and CDR2 SYGVNS were looked up in the germline V gene. Trimming removed 4 bases from V and 1 base from J, leaving 10 bases between the germline ends. The CDR3 spans 14 residues, from the cysteine through the phenylalanine. Only the CDR3 DNA stays, 42 bases, in frame from base 1. The clonotype originates from a human donor in good health. Some libraries in this study had Jurkat cell RNA spiked in. Sequencing used naive CD8+ T cells from blood, with Jurkat cell RNA spiked in. The label giving this sample's cell subset or site can be read as: FACS-sorted CD8+CD4-CCR7+CD45RA+ naive T cells. The rearrangement joined TRBV25-1 to TRBJ2-5; the D gene remains uncertain. CDR3 protein: CASSVYSGQETQYF. The nucleotide sequence reads TGTGCCAGCAGTGTATACTCGGGCCAAGAGACCCAGTACTTC.